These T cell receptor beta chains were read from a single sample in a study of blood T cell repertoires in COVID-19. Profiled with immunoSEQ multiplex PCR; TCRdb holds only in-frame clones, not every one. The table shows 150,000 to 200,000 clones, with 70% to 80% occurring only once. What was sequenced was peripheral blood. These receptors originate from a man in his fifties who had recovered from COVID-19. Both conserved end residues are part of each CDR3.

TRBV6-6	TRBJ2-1	CASSQAGAGPHEQFF
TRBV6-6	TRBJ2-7	CASSYSDRVDYEQYF
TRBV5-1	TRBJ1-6	CASSRLGTGAGNSPLHF
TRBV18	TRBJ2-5	CASSPSDIGLQETQYF
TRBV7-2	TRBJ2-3	CASSLGTRDTQYF
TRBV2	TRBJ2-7	CASSPNSRSYEQYF
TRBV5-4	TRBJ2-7	CASSLAGGGVYEQYF
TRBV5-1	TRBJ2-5	CASSLISGRAGAETQYF
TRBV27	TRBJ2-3	CASSKASDTQYF
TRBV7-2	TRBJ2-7	CASSLERTGPYEQYF
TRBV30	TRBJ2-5	CAWSETAQETQYF
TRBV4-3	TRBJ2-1	CASSQELLGLASNEQFF
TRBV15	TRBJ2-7	CATSSRVSYEQYF
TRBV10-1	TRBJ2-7	CASSENRYEQYF
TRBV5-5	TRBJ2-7	CASSYRLAGVYEQYF
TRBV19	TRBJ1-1	CASSMGWTGRGTEAFF
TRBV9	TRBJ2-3	CASSVQGLSTDTQYF
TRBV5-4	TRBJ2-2	CASSPGTGNTGELFF
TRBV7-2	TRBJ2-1	CASSLSSGNYNEQFF
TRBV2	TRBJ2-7	CASKYSTDYEQYF
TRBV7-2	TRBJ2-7	CASSPPASSAYEQYF
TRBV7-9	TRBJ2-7	CASTTRQSREGTYEQYF
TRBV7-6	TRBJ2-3	CASSLAQLAGTDTQYF
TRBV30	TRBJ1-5	CAWSVRGIVGGQPQHF
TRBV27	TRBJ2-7	CASSSQYRGTYEQYF
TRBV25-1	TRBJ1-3	CASSERTGAPGGNTIYF
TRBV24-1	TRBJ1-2	CATSDSDRVGGYTF
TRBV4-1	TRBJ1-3	CASSPTGTGWNTIYF
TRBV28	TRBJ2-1	CASSRPGDLNEQFF
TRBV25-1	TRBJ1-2	CASSSPGQPGVGYTF
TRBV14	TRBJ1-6	CASSHPQGNNSPLHF
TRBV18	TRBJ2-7	CASSTLRDTDEQYF
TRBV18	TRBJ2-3	CASSPAGILTDTQYF
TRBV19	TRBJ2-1	CASTMTGRNEQFF
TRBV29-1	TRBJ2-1	CSGGALREYNEQFF
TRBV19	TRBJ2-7	CASSIRTGRSYEQYF
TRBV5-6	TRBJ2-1	CASKAGGSAYNEQFF
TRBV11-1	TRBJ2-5	CASSLARGTNQETQYF
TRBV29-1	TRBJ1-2	CSYTGGPTRGYTF
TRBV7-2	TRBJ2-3	CASSLASRTDTQYF
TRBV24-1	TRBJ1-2	CATSDFGTGSHGYTF
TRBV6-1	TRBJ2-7	CASSVVSWTSGRGEQYF
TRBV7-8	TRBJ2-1	CASSQIGLFYNEQFF
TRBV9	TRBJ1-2	CASSAAGAIYGYTF
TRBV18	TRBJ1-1	CASSNQGIRGAEAFF
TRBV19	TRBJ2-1	CASTTSARSSVNNEQFF
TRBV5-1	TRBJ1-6	CASSLAQGVNSPLHF
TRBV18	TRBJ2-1	CASSRVDRGVGQFF
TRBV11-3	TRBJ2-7	CASSQTSGRAGEQYF
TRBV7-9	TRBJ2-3	CASKLAGVSDTQYF
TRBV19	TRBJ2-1	CASSTNRDSYEQFF
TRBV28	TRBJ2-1	CASSPTPGTSGSNNEQFF
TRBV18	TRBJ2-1	CASSPNTGGRSYNEQFF
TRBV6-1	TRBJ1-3	CASSEQEAGNTIYF
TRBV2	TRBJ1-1	CASSDKAFF
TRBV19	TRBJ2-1	CASSIQVAGHNEQFF
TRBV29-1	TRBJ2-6	CSVEATGQGPSGANVLTF